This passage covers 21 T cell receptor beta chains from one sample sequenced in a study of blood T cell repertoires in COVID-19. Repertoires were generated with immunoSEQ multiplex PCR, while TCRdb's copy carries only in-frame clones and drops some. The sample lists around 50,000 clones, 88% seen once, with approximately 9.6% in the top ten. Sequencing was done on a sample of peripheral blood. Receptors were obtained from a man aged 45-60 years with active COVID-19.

CDR3 protein: CASSKGDRDYPEKLFF. In DNA form, the CDR3 reads TGTGCCAGCAGCAAAGGAGACAGGGATTACCCAGAAAAACTGTTTTTT. This rearrangement joins TRBV21-1 to TRBJ1-4; no check of the table's D call, TRBD1, against the DNA was made. TRBV21-1 is tagged as a pseudogene. This CDR3 is built from 16 residues.

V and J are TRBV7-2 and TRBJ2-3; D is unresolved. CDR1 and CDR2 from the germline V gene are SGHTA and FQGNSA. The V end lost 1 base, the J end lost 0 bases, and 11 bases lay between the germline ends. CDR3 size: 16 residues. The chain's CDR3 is CASSLGQASSTDTQYF. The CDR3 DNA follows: TGTGCCAGCAGCTTAGGCCAAGCGTCTAGCACAGATACGCAGTATTTT. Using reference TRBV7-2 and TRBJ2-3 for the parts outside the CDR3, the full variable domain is GAGVSQSPSNKVTEKGKDVELRCDPISGHTALYWYRQSLGQGLEFLIYFQGNSAPDKSGLPSDRFSAERTGGSVSTLTIQRTQQEDSAVYLCASSLGQASSTDTQYFGPGTRLTVL.

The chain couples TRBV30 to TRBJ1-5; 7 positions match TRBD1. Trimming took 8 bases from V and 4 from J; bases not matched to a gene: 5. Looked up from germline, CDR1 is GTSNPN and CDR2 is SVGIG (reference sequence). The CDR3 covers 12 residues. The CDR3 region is CATGVWNQPQHF. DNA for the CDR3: TGTGCCACAGGGGTATGGAATCAGCCCCAGCATTTT. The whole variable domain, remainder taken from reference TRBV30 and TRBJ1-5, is SQTIHQWPATLVQPVGSPLSLECTVEGTSNPNLYWYRQAAGRGLQLLFYSVGIGQISSEVPQNLSASRPQDRQFILSSKKLLLSDSGFYLCATGVWNQPQHFGDGTRLSIL.

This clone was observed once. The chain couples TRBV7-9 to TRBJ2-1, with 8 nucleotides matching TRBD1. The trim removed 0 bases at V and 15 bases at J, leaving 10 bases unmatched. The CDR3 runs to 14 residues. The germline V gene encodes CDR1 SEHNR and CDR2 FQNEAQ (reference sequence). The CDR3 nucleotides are TGTGCCAGCAGCTTAGCGGGAGAACAGGGGGTTATGTTCTTC. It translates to CASSLAGEQGVMFF. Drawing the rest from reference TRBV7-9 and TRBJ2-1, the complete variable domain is DTGVSQNPRHKITKRGQNVTFRCDPISEHNRLYWYRQTLGQGPEFLTYFQNEAQLEKSRLLSDRFSAERPKGSFSTLEIQRTEQGDSAMYLCASSLAGEQGVMFFGPGTRLTVL.

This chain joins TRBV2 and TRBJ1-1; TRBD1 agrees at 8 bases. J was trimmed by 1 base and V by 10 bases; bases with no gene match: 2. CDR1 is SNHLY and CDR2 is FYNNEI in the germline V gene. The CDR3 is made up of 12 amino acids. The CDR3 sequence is CATGGWNTEAFF. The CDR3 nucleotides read TGTGCCACAGGGGGCTGGAACACTGAAGCTTTCTTT.

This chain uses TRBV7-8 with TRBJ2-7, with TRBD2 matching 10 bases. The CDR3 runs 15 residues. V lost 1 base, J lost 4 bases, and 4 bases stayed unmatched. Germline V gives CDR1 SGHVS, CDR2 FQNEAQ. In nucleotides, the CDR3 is TGTGCCAGCAGCTTAGACCTAGCGGGAGTTTACGAGCAGTACTTC. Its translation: CASSLDLAGVYEQYF.

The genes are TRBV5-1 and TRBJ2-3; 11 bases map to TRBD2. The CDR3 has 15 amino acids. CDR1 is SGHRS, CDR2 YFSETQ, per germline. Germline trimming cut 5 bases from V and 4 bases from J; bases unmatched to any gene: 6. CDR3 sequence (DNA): TGCGCCAGCAGACTTAGCGGGGGGGCCGCAGATACGCAGTATTTT. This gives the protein CASRLSGGAADTQYF.

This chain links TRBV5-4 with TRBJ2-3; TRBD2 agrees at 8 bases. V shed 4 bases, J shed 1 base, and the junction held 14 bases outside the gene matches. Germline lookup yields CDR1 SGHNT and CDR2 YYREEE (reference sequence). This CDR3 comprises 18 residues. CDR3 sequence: CASSLLGLAGGGTDTQYF. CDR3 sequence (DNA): TGTGCCAGCAGCCTCCTCGGTCTAGCGGGCGGGGGCACAGATACGCAGTATTTT.

CDR3 protein: CASSIVGTSGNHEQFF. In DNA form, the CDR3 reads TGTGCCAGTAGTATAGTCGGGACTAGCGGGAATCATGAGCAGTTCTTC. The chain has TRBV19 and TRBJ2-1; TRBD2 matches 13 bases. The V segment lost 1 base and the J segment 8 bases; nucleotides outside the gene matches: 5. There are 16 residues in the CDR3. Germline CDR1 is LNHDA and CDR2 is SQIVND (reference sequence).

CDR3 sequence: CASRHRFGTVDRELFF. Written as DNA, the CDR3 is TGTGCCAGCAGGCACCGCTTTGGGACAGTTGACCGGGAGCTGTTTTTT. This chain links TRBV11-2 with TRBJ2-2; TRBD1 matches 7 bases. Germline lookup yields CDR1 SGHAT and CDR2 FQNNGV. Unmatched junction bases numbered 16, after V lost 6 bases and J lost 9 bases. The CDR3 length is 16 residues.

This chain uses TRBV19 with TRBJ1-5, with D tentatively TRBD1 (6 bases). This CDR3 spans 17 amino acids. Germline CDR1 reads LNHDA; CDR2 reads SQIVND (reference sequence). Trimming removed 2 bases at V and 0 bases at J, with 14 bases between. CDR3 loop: CASSIRGGDYSNQPQHF. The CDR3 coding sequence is TGTGCCAGTAGTATAAGGGGGGGGGATTATAGCAATCAGCCCCAGCATTTT.

CDR3 bases: TGTGCCAGCAGCTTGGCGGGTTCTAACTATGGCTACACCTTC. It yields the protein CASSLAGSNYGYTF. The rearrangement links TRBV5-4 to TRBJ1-2; D remains unclear. The CDR3 loop spans 14 amino acids. Between the trimmed V and J ends, which lost 0 bases and 0 bases, there was a span of 6 bases. CDR1 SGHNT and CDR2 YYREEE come from the germline V gene (reference sequence).

The CDR3 coding sequence is TGTGCCACTCGGGGGTCGGGGACAGATACGCAGTATTTT. Translating it yields CATRGSGTDTQYF. The chain employs TRBV24-1 and TRBJ2-3; TRBD2 might be the D (6 bases). Germline values: CDR1 KGHDR, CDR2 SFDVKD. V was cut by 10 bases and J by 3 bases, with 13 bases left in between. This CDR3 has 13 residues.

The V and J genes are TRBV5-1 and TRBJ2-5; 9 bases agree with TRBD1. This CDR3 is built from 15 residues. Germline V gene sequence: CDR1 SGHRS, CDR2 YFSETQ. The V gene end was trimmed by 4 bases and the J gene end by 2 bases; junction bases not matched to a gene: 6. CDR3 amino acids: CASSTEGTGQETQYF. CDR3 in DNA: TGCGCCAGCAGCACGGAGGGGACAGGGCAAGAGACCCAGTACTTC.

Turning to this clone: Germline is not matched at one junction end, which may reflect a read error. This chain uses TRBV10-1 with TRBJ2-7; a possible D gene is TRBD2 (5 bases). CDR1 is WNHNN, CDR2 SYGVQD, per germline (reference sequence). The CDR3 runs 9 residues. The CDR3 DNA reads TGCGCCACGCCGGCCGGACTCAACTTC. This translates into CATPAGLNF.

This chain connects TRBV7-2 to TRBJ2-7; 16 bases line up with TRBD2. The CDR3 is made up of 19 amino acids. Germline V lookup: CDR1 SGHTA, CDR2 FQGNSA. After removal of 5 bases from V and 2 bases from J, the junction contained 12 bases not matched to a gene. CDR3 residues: CASSARGVGTSGRAYEQYF. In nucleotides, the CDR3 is TGTGCCAGCAGCGCCCGCGGGGTTGGGACTAGCGGGAGGGCCTACGAGCAGTACTTC.

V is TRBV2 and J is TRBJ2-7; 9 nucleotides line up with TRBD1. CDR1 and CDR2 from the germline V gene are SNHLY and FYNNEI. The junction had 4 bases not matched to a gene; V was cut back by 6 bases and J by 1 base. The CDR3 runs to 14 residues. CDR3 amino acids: CASRQGAMSYEQYF. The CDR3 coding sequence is TGTGCCAGCAGACAGGGGGCGATGTCCTACGAGCAGTACTTC.

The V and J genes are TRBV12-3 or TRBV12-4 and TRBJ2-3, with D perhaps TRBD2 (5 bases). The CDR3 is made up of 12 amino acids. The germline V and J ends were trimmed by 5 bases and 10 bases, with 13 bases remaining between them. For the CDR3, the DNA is TGTGCCAGCAGTCCCGGGATCCTACCGCAGTATTTT. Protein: CASSPGILPQYF.

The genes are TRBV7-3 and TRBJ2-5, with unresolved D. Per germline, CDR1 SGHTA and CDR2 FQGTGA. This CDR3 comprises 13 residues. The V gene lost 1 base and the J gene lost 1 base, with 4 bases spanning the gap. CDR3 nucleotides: TGTGCCAGCAGCTTAAACAGCCAAGAGACCCAGTACTTC. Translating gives CASSLNSQETQYF.

The CDR3 loop is CASSFGTSGRRGEQYF. The CDR3 DNA sequence: TGCGCCAGCAGCTTCGGGACTAGCGGGAGGAGGGGCGAGCAGTACTTC. The chain couples TRBV5-1 to TRBJ2-7, with 15 nucleotides matching TRBD2. V dropped 2 bases and J dropped 6; count of bases not matched to a gene: 6. This CDR3 is 16 amino acids long. Germline CDR1 reads SGHRS; CDR2 reads YFSETQ.

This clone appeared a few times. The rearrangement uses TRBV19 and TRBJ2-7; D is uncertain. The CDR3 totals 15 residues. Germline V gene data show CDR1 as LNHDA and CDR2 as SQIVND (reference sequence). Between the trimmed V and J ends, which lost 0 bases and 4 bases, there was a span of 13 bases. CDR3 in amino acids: CASSIDGRDGYEQYF. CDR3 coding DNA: TGTGCCAGTAGTATAGATGGGCGTGATGGGTACGAGCAGTACTTC.